These 21 T cell receptor beta chains came from one sample sequenced in a study of siplizumab effects on memory and regulatory T cells. Using immunoSEQ multiplex PCR, the repertoire was profiled, and TCRdb retains in-frame clones only, with some absent. The sample lists fewer than 70,000 clones, approximately 88% occurring once. The sample comprised Tregs sorted from blood. The receptors were sampled from a human donor in good health.

This clone was seen a single time. This chain links TRBV4-2 with TRBJ1-1; D may be TRBD1 (5 bases). Per germline, CDR1 LGHNA and CDR2 YNFKEQ. V lost 5 bases and J lost 0, with 7 bases in between. CDR3 length equals 13 residues. CDR3 nucleotide sequence: TGTGCCAGCAGCTTGGACATGAACACTGAAGCTTTCTTT. It codes for CASSLDMNTEAFF.

V is TRBV18 and J is TRBJ1-1; 7 bases are a match to TRBD1. Germline values: CDR1 KGHSH, CDR2 LQKENI. The CDR3 is made up of 14 amino acids. V was pared by 3 bases and J by 4 bases, with 5 bases of the junction left unmatched. The CDR3 here is CASSPGQESTEAFF. The CDR3 DNA reads as TGTGCCAGCTCACCCGGACAGGAGAGCACTGAAGCTTTCTTT. The full variable domain, its missing parts supplied by reference TRBV18 and TRBJ1-1, is NAGVMQNPRHLVRRRGQEARLRCSPMKGHSHVYWYRQLPEEGLKFMVYLQKENIIDESGMPKERFSAEFPKEGPSILRIQQVVRGDSAAYFCASSPGQESTEAFFGQGTRLTVV.

The chain carries TRBV4-2 and TRBJ2-1; TRBD2 agrees at 9 bases. With V trimmed by 3 bases and J by 6 bases, 6 bases remained unmatched. Germline V gene lookup returns CDR1 LGHNA and CDR2 YNFKEQ. The CDR3 is made up of 15 amino acids. The CDR3 DNA reads TGTGCCAGCAGCCAGAGCGGGAGGTCTGGCAATGAGCAGTTCTTC. Amino acids: CASSQSGRSGNEQFF.

The CDR3 loop reads CASSLAGQGRNEQFF. CDR3 nucleotide sequence: TGTGCCAGCAGTTTGGCCGGTCAGGGGCGGAATGAGCAGTTCTTC. The chain employs TRBV28 and TRBJ2-1, with D possibly being TRBD1 (6 bases). Trimming removed 3 bases at V and 7 bases at J, with 16 bases between. CDR3 length: 15 amino acids. Germline-derived CDR1 and CDR2 are MDHEN and SYDVKM.

Remarks on this clone: A read error may produce the germline difference seen at one junction end. This chain uses TRBV7-7 with TRBJ2-2, with 7 bases identical to TRBD1. Germline CDR1 SSHAT, CDR2 FNYEAQ (reference sequence). This CDR3 contains 15 residues. CDR3: CASSPDRVPGGELFF. In DNA form, the CDR3 reads TGTGCTAGCAGCCCAGACAGGGTACCAGGCGGGGAGCTGTTTTTT.

The CDR3 nucleotides read TGTGCCAGCAGCCCCCTTTATAACACCGGGGAGCTGTTTTTT. As protein: CASSPLYNTGELFF. The chain uses TRBV7-2 and TRBJ2-2; D remains ambiguous. The CDR3 covers 14 residues. Looked up from germline, CDR1 is SGHTA and CDR2 is FQGNSA. Trimming shortened V by 5 bases and J by 2 bases, and 9 bases separated the two germline ends.

The V call is TRBV5-1, the J call TRBJ1-4, with TRBD1 matching over 12 bases. The ends lost 4 bases at V and 8 bases at J; junction bases unmatched: 6. Germline V gene sequence: CDR1 SGHRS, CDR2 YFSETQ. This CDR3 is built from 15 residues. CDR3 amino acids: CASSPAGTGGEKLFF. The CDR3 DNA sequence: TGCGCCAGCAGCCCCGCTGGGACAGGGGGCGAAAAACTGTTTTTT.

The gene calls are TRBV7-2 and TRBJ1-3, with D perhaps matching TRBD1 (5 bases). Trimming pared 7 bases from V and 3 bases from J, leaving 13 bases between. In germline, CDR1 is SGHTA, CDR2 FQGNSA. The CDR3 is made up of 14 amino acids. CDR3 amino acids: CASIGGGVGNTIYF. CDR3 nucleotides: TGTGCCAGCATCGGCGGGGGGGTTGGAAACACCATATATTTT.

The V call is TRBV5-1, the J call TRBJ2-1; 12 positions match TRBD2. The ends lost 2 bases at V and 8 bases at J; junction bases unmatched: 11. The CDR3 is made up of 17 amino acids. Germline assignment: CDR1 SGHRS and CDR2 YFSETQ. The DNA for the CDR3 is TGCGCCAGCAGCTTTTGGGTCGGGACTAGCGGGTTCGATGAGCAGTTCTTC. This sequence encodes CASSFWVGTSGFDEQFF. Together with reference TRBV5-1 and TRBJ2-1, the CDR3 gives the full variable domain: KAGVTQTPRYLIKTRGQQVTLSCSPISGHRSVSWYQQTPGQGLQFLFEYFSETQRNKGNFPGRFSGRQFSNSRSEMNVSTLELGDSALYLCASSFWVGTSGFDEQFFGPGTRLTVL.

The DNA for the CDR3 is TGTGCCAGCAACGAGGGAGCCTACGAGCAGTACTTC. Translation gives CASNEGAYEQYF. The chain couples TRBV2 to TRBJ2-7, with D possibly TRBD2 on 5 matching bases. The CDR3 spans 12 residues. Germline-derived CDR1 and CDR2 are SNHLY and FYNNEI. Deletions cut 7 bases from V and 2 bases from J, with 9 bases between.

This clone has just one count. V is TRBV4-1 and J is TRBJ1-5, with D perhaps TRBD1 (6 bases). This CDR3 has 15 amino acids. Germline V gene sequence: CDR1 MGHRA, CDR2 YSYEKL. V shed 4 bases and J shed 2 bases, with 12 bases lying between them. The CDR3 DNA reads TGCGCCAGCAGCCCCCCCCCAGGGGGCAATCAGCCCCAGCATTTT. This encodes CASSPPPGGNQPQHF.

The genes are TRBV10-3 and TRBJ1-1; D uncertain. The CDR3 has 14 amino acids. Germline values: CDR1 ENHRY, CDR2 SYGVKD. The germline V and J ends were trimmed by 4 bases and 0 bases, with 9 bases remaining between them. CDR3 in amino acids: CAISGDYMNTEAFF. The CDR3 DNA follows: TGTGCCATCAGTGGAGATTACATGAACACTGAAGCTTTCTTT.

This clone is a singleton in its sample. The gene calls are TRBV19 and TRBJ2-3, with 7 bases aligning to TRBD2. Trimming removed 4 bases from V and 0 bases from J; junction bases left unmatched: 4. Germline V gene sequence: CDR1 LNHDA, CDR2 SQIVND (reference sequence). The CDR3 is 15 residues long. CDR3 loop: CASSTLAASTDTQYF. CDR3 DNA: TGTGCCAGTAGTACGCTAGCGGCCAGCACAGATACGCAGTATTTT.

The chain has TRBV10-3 and TRBJ2-3; perhaps TRBD2 as D (6 bases). Trimming removed 6 bases from V and 0 bases from J, with 13 bases in between. Germline CDR1 reads ENHRY; CDR2 reads SYGVKD. This CDR3 spans 15 amino acids. CDR3 DNA sequence: TGTGCCATCAGGGGAAGCGGGCTTAGCACAGATACGCAGTATTTT. It is translated as CAIRGSGLSTDTQYF.

For the CDR3, the DNA is TGCAGCGTCGATACAGGCTACGAGCAGTACTTC. This encodes CSVDTGYEQYF. This chain connects TRBV29-1 to TRBJ2-7; weak D call: TRBD1 (5 bases). The CDR3 has 11 amino acids. Trimming pared 6 bases from V and 3 bases from J, leaving 9 bases between. The germline V gene has CDR1 SQVTM and CDR2 ANQGSEA.

The V and J genes are TRBV7-8 and TRBJ2-2, with D tentatively TRBD2 (5 bases). The CDR3 has 14 amino acids. Trimming took 6 bases from V and 1 from J, leaving 9 bases between them. The germline gives CDR1 SGHVS, CDR2 FQNEAQ. The CDR3: CASSWGVNTGELFF. The CDR3 coding sequence is TGTGCCAGCAGTTGGGGAGTGAACACCGGGGAGCTGTTTTTT.

The chain combines TRBV6-5 with TRBJ2-2; no reliable D call. Germline CDR1 is MNHEY and CDR2 is SVGAGI. The CDR3 has 15 residues. Deletions cut 2 bases from V and 0 bases from J, with 7 bases between. The DNA of the CDR3 is TGTGCCAGCAGTTACGTCCATCCGAACACCGGGGAGCTGTTTTTT. This sequence encodes CASSYVHPNTGELFF.

The gene calls are TRBV6-1 and TRBJ2-1, with TRBD2 matching over 7 bases. J was trimmed by 12 bases and V by 4 bases; bases with no gene match: 6. CDR1 is MNHNS and CDR2 is SASEGT in the germline V gene. This CDR3 is built from 12 residues. For the CDR3, the DNA is TGTGCCAGCAGTGTACTAGCGCGGGGGCAGTTCTTC. Translating it yields CASSVLARGQFF.

This clone was counted a few times. J is TRBJ1-5 and V is TRBV27, with a weak D call TRBD1 (6 bases). The CDR3 consists of 16 residues. Germline values: CDR1 MNHEY, CDR2 SMNVEV (reference sequence). V lost 5 bases, J lost 0 bases, and 14 bases lay in between. The CDR3 nucleotides are TGTGCCAGCAGTCCCCACAGGGATTTTAGCAATCAGCCCCAGCATTTT. Translated: CASSPHRDFSNQPQHF.

The chain uses TRBV4-2 and TRBJ2-2; perhaps TRBD2 as D (5 bases). The V end was cut by 2 bases, the J end by 7 bases, with 11 bases between. CDR3 length: 14 residues. Germline V lookup: CDR1 LGHNA, CDR2 YNFKEQ. The chain's CDR3 is CASSQPARDGELFF. DNA of the CDR3: TGTGCCAGCAGCCAACCGGCACGGGACGGGGAGCTGTTTTTT.

This chain joins TRBV5-1 and TRBJ2-3, with 11 bases that match TRBD2. This CDR3 comprises 16 residues. Germline values: CDR1 SGHRS, CDR2 YFSETQ. V trimming: 0 bases; J trimming: 1 base; junction bases outside the gene matches: 1. The DNA of the CDR3 is TGCGCCAGCAGCTTGGGGGGACTAGCGGGCACAGATACGCAGTATTTT. This codes for CASSLGGLAGTDTQYF.